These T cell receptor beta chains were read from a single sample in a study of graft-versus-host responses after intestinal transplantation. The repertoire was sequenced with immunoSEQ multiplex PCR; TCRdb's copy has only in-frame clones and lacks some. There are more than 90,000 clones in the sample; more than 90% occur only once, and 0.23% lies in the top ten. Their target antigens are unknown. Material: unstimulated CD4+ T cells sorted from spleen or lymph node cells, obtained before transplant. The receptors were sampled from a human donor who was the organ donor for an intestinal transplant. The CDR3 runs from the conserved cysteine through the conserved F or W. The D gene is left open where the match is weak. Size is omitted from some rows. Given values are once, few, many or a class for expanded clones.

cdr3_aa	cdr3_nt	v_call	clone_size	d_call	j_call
CASSYRGRGEETQYF	TGTGCCAGCAGTTACCGCGGGAGGGGGGAAGAGACCCAGTACTTC	TRBV6-5	NA	TRBD2	TRBJ2-5
CASSKTLQGAKEKLFF	TGTGCCAGCAGCAAGACCCTACAGGGGGCTAAGGAAAAACTGTTTTTT	TRBV21-1	NA	NA	TRBJ1-4
CASSLATGNTEAFF	TGCGCCAGCAGCTTAGCTACAGGTAACACTGAAGCTTTCTTT	TRBV5-1	NA	NA	TRBJ1-1
CASSLGGQTYGYTF	TGTGCCAGCAGCTTGGGGGGACAGACCTATGGCTACACCTTC	TRBV5-4	NA	TRBD1	TRBJ1-2
CATSPRLAGSTDTQYF	TGTGCCACCAGCCCTCGACTAGCGGGAAGCACAGATACGCAGTATTTT	TRBV15	NA	TRBD2	TRBJ2-3
CASSLVTETQYF	TGTGCCAGCAGCTTGGTCACAGAGACCCAGTACTTC	TRBV7-9	NA	NA	TRBJ2-5
CASSLDYSRGNEQFF	TGTGCTAGCAGCTTAGATTACTCTAGGGGTAATGAGCAGTTCTTC	TRBV7-7	NA	NA	TRBJ2-1
CASSLAGGRFGELFF	TGTGCCAGCAGTTTAGCGGGAGGCCGGTTCGGGGAGCTGTTTTTT	TRBV28	NA	TRBD2	TRBJ2-2
CASSYPAARSNQPQHF	TGTGCCAGCAGTTACCCCGCAGCCCGATCCAATCAGCCCCAGCATTTT	TRBV6-6	NA	NA	TRBJ1-5
CASSLFLYGYTF	TGTGCCAGCAGTTTATTCCTCTATGGCTACACCTTC	TRBV27	NA	NA	TRBJ1-2
CASSDQLGDSGYTF	TGTGCCAGCAGCGACCAGCTGGGGGATTCTGGCTACACCTTC	TRBV11-2	NA	NA	TRBJ1-2
CASSPRRESYEQYF	TGTGCCAGCTCACCACGCAGGGAATCCTACGAGCAGTACTTC	TRBV18	NA	NA	TRBJ2-7
CASSPDRFQGVLNEKLFF	TGTGCCAGCTCACCAGATCGTTTCCAGGGGGTACTGAATGAAAAACTGTTTTTT	TRBV18	NA	TRBD1	TRBJ1-4
CASSLGLAGANEQFF	TGTGCCAGCAGCTTGGGACTAGCGGGAGCCAATGAGCAGTTCTTC	TRBV5-4	NA	TRBD2	TRBJ2-1
CASSPNRDQEQFF	TGTGCCAGCAGCCCTAACAGGGACCAGGAACAGTTCTTC	TRBV6-5	NA	NA	TRBJ2-1
CASSLDGSSGNTIYF	TGTGCCAGCAGCTTGGATGGGAGCTCTGGAAACACCATATATTTT	TRBV5-4	NA	NA	TRBJ1-3
CASSLEGQETQYF	TGCGCCAGCAGCTTGGAGGGGCAAGAGACCCAGTACTTC	TRBV5-1	few	NA	TRBJ2-5
CASGQGAYNEQFF	TGTGCCAGCGGGCAGGGGGCCTACAATGAGCAGTTCTTC	TRBV19	NA	TRBD1	TRBJ2-1
CASSEGGLGGRKADTQYF	TGTGCCAGCAGTGAAGGCGGATTGGGCGGGAGGAAGGCAGATACGCAGTATTTT	TRBV2	NA	TRBD2	TRBJ2-3
CASSLRTGGDTGELFF	TGTGCCAGCTCACTTCGGACAGGGGGCGACACCGGGGAGCTGTTTTTT	TRBV18	NA	TRBD1	TRBJ2-2
CASSEGIGGLAGELFF	TGTGCCAGCAGTGAGGGTATAGGGGGCCTCGCCGGGGAGCTGTTTTTT	TRBV6-4	NA	TRBD1	TRBJ2-2
CASSSDRFATDTQYF	TGTGCCAGCAGCTCTGACAGGTTCGCCACAGATACGCAGTATTTT	TRBV7-8	NA	NA	TRBJ2-3
CASSLLQGPRQPQHF	TGTGCCAGCAGTTTGCTACAGGGACCCCGCCAGCCCCAGCATTTT	TRBV28	NA	NA	TRBJ1-5
CASSYSIGDSYNEQFF	TGTGCCAGCAGTTACTCGATCGGGGATAGCTACAATGAGCAGTTCTTC	TRBV6-6	once	NA	TRBJ2-1
CASSERPSGQFF	TGTGCCAGCAGTGAAAGACCCAGCGGGCAGTTCTTC	TRBV2	NA	NA	TRBJ2-1
CASSRGTIGTGELFF	TGTGCCAGCAGCCGAGGGACCATAGGCACCGGGGAGCTGTTTTTT	TRBV14	NA	NA	TRBJ2-2
CASSEVGGLHRTDTQYF	TGTGCCAGCAGTGAAGTTGGAGGTCTTCACCGCACAGATACGCAGTATTTT	TRBV6-1	NA	NA	TRBJ2-3
CASSLRGDTEAFF	TGTGCCAGCAGTCTTCGGGGGGACACTGAAGCTTTCTTT	TRBV6-1	NA	NA	TRBJ1-1
CASSLGPGGGGANVLTF	TGTGCCAGCAGCTTAGGACCAGGGGGAGGTGGGGCCAACGTCCTGACTTTC	TRBV7-2	once	NA	TRBJ2-6
CASSERGLAMANTGELFF	TGTGCCAGCAGTGAAAGGGGACTAGCGATGGCGAACACCGGGGAGCTGTTTTTT	TRBV2	NA	TRBD2	TRBJ2-2
CASSGPGLDQPQHF	TGTGCCAGCAGTGGTCCTGGGTTGGATCAGCCCCAGCATTTT	TRBV28	NA	NA	TRBJ1-5
CASSGGLNEQYF	TGCGCCAGCAGCGGTGGTTTGAACGAGCAGTACTTC	TRBV10-1	few	NA	TRBJ2-7
CASSPPPEGDATDTQYF	TGTGCCAGCTCACCACCTCCTGAGGGCGACGCCACAGATACGCAGTATTTT	TRBV18	once	NA	TRBJ2-3
CASSPSGSYEQYF	TGTGCCAGCAGCCCGTCAGGGTCCTACGAGCAGTACTTC	TRBV11-3	NA	NA	TRBJ2-7
CASKGDTGELFF	TGTGCCAGCAAGGGAGACACCGGGGAGCTGTTTTTT	TRBV9	once	NA	TRBJ2-2
CAWSGGDRGRGGYTF	TGTGCCTGGAGTGGGGGGGACAGGGGGCGCGGTGGCTACACCTTC	TRBV30	few	TRBD1	TRBJ1-2
CASSYSNWNEKLFF	TGTGCCAGCAGTTACTCGAATTGGAACGAAAAACTGTTTTTT	TRBV6-6	NA	NA	TRBJ1-4
CASSNEKGETQYF	TGTGCCAGTAGTAACGAAAAAGGAGAGACCCAGTACTTC	TRBV19	few	NA	TRBJ2-5
CASSRYGTGNEKLFF	TGTGCCAGCAGCAGATATGGGACAGGGAACGAAAAACTGTTTTTT	TRBV28	NA	TRBD1	TRBJ1-4
CASSLTADTQYF	TGTGCCAGCAGCTTGACCGCAGATACGCAGTATTTT	TRBV5-5	NA	NA	TRBJ2-3
CASSLESDTQYF	TGTGCCAGCAGCTTGGAGTCAGATACGCAGTATTTT	TRBV5-4	NA	NA	TRBJ2-3
CASSEDVGTDTQYF	TGTGCCAGCAGTGAAGACGTGGGTACAGATACGCAGTATTTT	TRBV2	NA	NA	TRBJ2-3
CASSPRDRGTDTQYF	TGCGCCAGCAGCCCCCGGGACAGGGGGACGGATACGCAGTATTTT	TRBV5-1	NA	TRBD1	TRBJ2-3